One sample yielded the 29 T cell receptor beta chains listed below, sequenced in a study of PD-1 blockade in classical Hodgkin lymphoma. Time point denoted: cycle 4 day 1 (C4D1), after five to seven weeks of nivolumab. All patients relapsed after autologous stem cell transplantation, and brentuximab vedotin exposure varied. Negative magnetic selection isolated CD4+ T cells from thawed PBMCs. The data were produced by immunoSEQ multiplex PCR, yet TCRdb's version contains in-frame clones alone and is incomplete. The sample holds approximately 28,000 clones, less than 85% seen once. The sample consisted of CD4+ T cells from blood, taken before the fourth cycle of nivolumab. These receptors came from a human donor with classical Hodgkin lymphoma.

This chain uses TRBV6-1 with TRBJ1-6, with a tentative D call TRBD1 (6 bases). The V end was cut by 10 bases, the J end by 3 bases, with 16 bases between. CDR3 size: 15 residues. Germline lookup yields CDR1 MNHNS and CDR2 SASEGT. Here the CDR3 DNA reads TGTGCCACTATGACAGGTTCCTTCTATAATTCACCCCTCCACTTT. Translation gives CATMTGSFYNSPLHF.

This clone was recorded a few times. The chain links TRBV6-5 to TRBJ2-1, with D maybe TRBD2 (6 bases). There are 14 residues in the CDR3. Germline V gene sequence: CDR1 MNHEY, CDR2 SVGAGI. V was shortened by 0 bases and J by 7 bases, with 10 bases between the two germline ends. CDR3 sequence (DNA): TGTGCCAGCAGTTACTCAGGGACTTTAAATGAGCAGTTCTTC. Its translation: CASSYSGTLNEQFF.

This clone occurred once. Written as DNA, the CDR3 is TGTGCCAGCTCGTTCGGACAGTCGAGCTCTGGAAACACCATATATTTT. Protein product: CASSFGQSSSGNTIYF. This sequence joins TRBV18 and TRBJ1-3; TRBD1 is a possible D gene (6 bases). The germline V and J ends were trimmed by 6 bases and 0 bases, with 15 bases remaining between them. CDR3 length: 16 residues. Germline values: CDR1 KGHSH, CDR2 LQKENI.

This chain links TRBV7-6 with TRBJ2-3; D not resolved. Trimming removed 2 bases at V and 9 bases at J, with 9 bases between. There are 12 residues in the CDR3. The germline V gene encodes CDR1 SGHVS and CDR2 FNYEAQ. CDR3 loop: CASSLRAPTQYF. CDR3 bases: TGTGCCAGCAGCTTAAGGGCGCCCACGCAGTATTTT.

This chain links TRBV6-4 with TRBJ2-6, with 10 nucleotides matching TRBD1. This CDR3 is built from 16 residues. The germline V gene encodes CDR1 MRHNA and CDR2 SNTAGT. V lost 9 bases, J lost 0 bases, and 5 bases stayed unmatched. The CDR3 DNA follows: TGTGCCAGGGGGGGACAGGGGATCTCTGGGGCCAACGTCCTGACTTTC. Translated: CARGGQGISGANVLTF.

In this sample, this clone turned up a few times. The gene calls are TRBV6-5 and TRBJ1-1; D not certain. The CDR3 sequence is 13 residues long. V was trimmed by 10 bases and J by 4 bases, leaving 16 bases between them. Germline lookup yields CDR1 MNHEY and CDR2 SVGAGI. In nucleotides, the CDR3 is TGTGCCACCTCCGCCTGGAGTCGCACTGAAGCTTTCTTT. Translation: CATSAWSRTEAFF.

This clone was counted between two and nine times. The CDR3 nucleotides read TGTGCCAGCAGTTACGGCCTCCCAGGCACAGATACGCAGTATTTT. Encoded protein: CASSYGLPGTDTQYF. V usage is TRBV6-5 and J usage is TRBJ2-3, with D hard to call. V dropped 2 bases and J dropped 1 base, with 10 bases sitting between them. Per the germline V gene, CDR1 is MNHEY and CDR2 is SVGAGI. This CDR3 comprises 15 residues.

In its sample, this clone was seen once. The chain joins TRBV5-1 to TRBJ2-2, with D tentatively TRBD2 (5 bases). The ends were cut back, 0 bases at V and 0 bases at J, with 9 bases in the middle. Per the germline V gene, CDR1 is SGHRS and CDR2 is YFSETQ. The CDR3 covers 16 residues. The CDR3 DNA sequence: TGCGCCAGCAGCTTGGAAGCGGTGACGAACACCGGGGAGCTGTTTTTT. Its translation is CASSLEAVTNTGELFF.

The sample holds one count of this clone. The gene calls are TRBV5-8 and TRBJ2-5; the D gene is possibly TRBD1 (6 bases). Germline values: CDR1 SGHTS, CDR2 YDEGEE. V was cut by 0 bases and J by 5 bases, with 23 bases left in between. This CDR3 is 18 amino acids long. The CDR3: CASSLGATSRGEGETQYF. The CDR3 coding sequence is TGTGCCAGCAGCTTGGGGGCCACCAGCAGGGGCGAAGGGGAGACCCAGTACTTC.

The CDR3 coding sequence is TGTGCCAGCAGCTCCTCTGGACCCCTAGATACGCAGTATTTT. Protein product: CASSSSGPLDTQYF. The chain uses TRBV7-3 and TRBJ2-3; D uncertain. Trimming removed 4 bases from V and 5 bases from J, with 13 bases in between. The germline V gene has CDR1 SGHTA and CDR2 FQGTGA. The CDR3 is 14 residues long.

This CDR3 reads CASSSNPGQFGYTF. The DNA of the CDR3 is TGTGCCAGCAGCTCTAACCCGGGACAGTTCGGCTACACCTTC. The chain uses TRBV5-6 and TRBJ1-2, with 7 bases identical to TRBD1. CDR1 is SGHDT, CDR2 YYEEEE, per germline. The CDR3 contains 14 residues. Germline trimming cut 3 bases from V and 8 bases from J; bases unmatched to any gene: 10.

This chain links TRBV11-2 with TRBJ2-7; 7 nucleotides match TRBD1. Germline CDR1 is SGHAT and CDR2 is FQNNGV. The CDR3 is made up of 15 amino acids. V was clipped by 3 bases and J by 4 bases; unmatched bases: 9. The CDR3 sequence: CASSFLFGTDYEQYF. CDR3 nucleotides: TGTGCCAGCAGCTTCCTCTTCGGGACAGATTACGAGCAGTACTTC.

The J gene is TRBJ1-5, the V gene TRBV2; D possibly corresponds to TRBD1 (6 bases). This CDR3 has 12 amino acids. Germline values: CDR1 SNHLY, CDR2 FYNNEI. Trimming cost V 8 bases and J 4 bases, with 9 bases left between them. The DNA of the CDR3 is TGTGCCAGCGGACAGCTAAATCAGCCCCAGCATTTT. Its protein is CASGQLNQPQHF. The full variable domain, in which reference TRBV2 and TRBJ1-5 provide the parts outside the CDR3, is EPEVTQTPSHQVTQMGQEVILRCVPISNHLYFYWYRQILGQKVEFLVSFYNNEISEKSEIFDDQFSVERPDGSNFTLKIRSTKLEDSAMYFCASGQLNQPQHFGDGTRLSIL.

The rearrangement links TRBV2 to TRBJ2-2; TRBD2 is a possible D gene (5 bases). The CDR3 length is 16 residues. Trimming took 3 bases from V and 7 from J, leaving 18 bases between them. Germline-derived CDR1 and CDR2 are SNHLY and FYNNEI. CDR3 residues: CASSDEASGSGGELFF. The CDR3 DNA is TGTGCCAGCAGTGATGAGGCTTCGGGGTCCGGCGGGGAGCTGTTTTTT. Combining the CDR3 with reference TRBV2 and TRBJ2-2 gives the whole variable domain EPEVTQTPSHQVTQMGQEVILRCVPISNHLYFYWYRQILGQKVEFLVSFYNNEISEKSEIFDDQFSVERPDGSNFTLKIRSTKLEDSAMYFCASSDEASGSGGELFFGEGSRLTVL.

This rearrangement joins TRBV6-1 to TRBJ2-7; D not resolved. The CDR3 totals 13 residues. Trimming removed 7 bases at V and 1 base at J, with 11 bases between. Germline loops: CDR1 MNHNS, CDR2 SASEGT. The CDR3 is CASNFWQSYEQYF. The CDR3 DNA follows: TGTGCCAGCAATTTTTGGCAGTCCTACGAGCAGTACTTC.

This clone was counted between two and nine times. The chain links TRBV18 to TRBJ2-2, with D possibly matching TRBD2 (5 bases). Trimming took off 0 bases at V and 9 bases at J, with 14 bases between the two ends. This CDR3 is 15 amino acids long. The germline V gene encodes CDR1 KGHSH and CDR2 LQKENI. The CDR3 nucleotides read TGTGCCAGCTCACCACCGAGATCAGGAGGCAGGGAGCTGTTTTTT. This encodes CASSPPRSGGRELFF.

The rearrangement links TRBV4-2 to TRBJ2-5; TRBD2 matches 9 bases. Germline loops: CDR1 LGHNA, CDR2 YNFKEQ. J was trimmed by 4 bases and V by 0 bases; bases with no gene match: 12. The CDR3 is 18 amino acids. The CDR3 protein is CASSQDLRGAGGRETQYF. In nucleotides, the CDR3 is TGTGCCAGCAGCCAAGATCTACGTGGGGCGGGGGGGCGAGAGACCCAGTACTTC.

A single count supports this clone. V is TRBV18 and J is TRBJ2-4, with D possibly being TRBD1 (7 bases). Germline V gene lookup returns CDR1 KGHSH and CDR2 LQKENI. The CDR3 is made up of 17 amino acids. Between the trimmed V and J ends, which lost 3 bases and 5 bases, there was a span of 20 bases. The CDR3 reads CASSPFPGQRGENIQYF. The CDR3 DNA reads TGTGCCAGCTCACCGTTTCCGGGACAGAGGGGGGAAAACATTCAGTACTTC.

This chain links TRBV29-1 with TRBJ2-7; no firm D call. The CDR3 runs 12 residues. Germline V CDR1 and CDR2: SQVTM, ANQGSEA. Trimming left V 3 bases short and J 0 bases short, with 6 bases between. The CDR3 spells CSVESGSYEQYF. In DNA, the CDR3 is TGCAGCGTTGAGTCCGGCTCCTACGAGCAGTACTTC.

CDR3: CASSRASYEKLFF. The CDR3 DNA follows: TGTGCCAGCAGCAGGGCCTCGTATGAAAAACTGTTTTTT. V gene TRBV7-2 combines with J gene TRBJ1-4; D gene unclear. V shed 5 bases and J shed 6 bases, with 10 bases lying between them. Germline V gives CDR1 SGHTA, CDR2 FQGNSA. The CDR3 runs 13 residues.

The chain links TRBV6-8 to TRBJ2-7; D unresolved. The CDR3 sequence is 9 residues long. Trimming took 5 bases from V and 11 from J, leaving 7 bases between them. Germline CDR1 MNHGY, CDR2 SAAAGT. CDR3 bases: TGTGCCAGCAGTGCTCCAGAGTACTTC. This sequence encodes CASSAPEYF.

The J gene is TRBJ1-2, the V gene TRBV7-9; perhaps TRBD1 as D (5 bases). Germline assignment: CDR1 SEHNR and CDR2 FQNEAQ (reference sequence). The V end was cut by 5 bases, the J end by 8 bases, with 18 bases between. CDR3 size: 14 residues. CDR3 sequence (DNA): TGTGCCAGCAGCGCCCGGGGGGGAGTGGAGGGCTACACCTTC. Translating it yields CASSARGGVEGYTF.

V is TRBV28 and J is TRBJ2-1; TRBD2 matches at 12 bases. The CDR3 runs 14 residues. Per germline, CDR1 MDHEN and CDR2 SYDVKM. With 7 bases clipped from V and 10 bases from J, the junction kept 8 bases outside the gene matches. The CDR3 sequence is CASTLAGGGGEQFF. The CDR3 region has the DNA TGTGCCAGCACACTAGCGGGGGGCGGGGGCGAGCAGTTCTTC.

J is TRBJ1-1 and V is TRBV7-8; D may be TRBD1 (5 bases). This CDR3 comprises 14 residues. The V gene's germline CDR1 is SGHVS and CDR2 FQNEAQ. Trimming shortened V by 6 bases and J by 6 bases, and 17 bases separated the two germline ends. The DNA of the CDR3 is TGTGCCAGCAGGCAATCCGGGGGGAGTGCTGAAGCTTTCTTT. Translated, it gives CASRQSGGSAEAFF.

CDR3 sequence reads: CSETSGLTYEQYF. CDR3 in DNA: TGCAGCGAAACTAGCGGGTTAACCTACGAGCAGTACTTC. The chain carries TRBV29-1 and TRBJ2-7; 9 nucleotides line up with TRBD2. Germline V CDR1 and CDR2: SQVTM, ANQGSEA. With 7 bases clipped from V and 2 bases from J, the junction kept 6 bases outside the gene matches. The CDR3 runs to 13 residues.

The rearrangement links TRBV4-3 to TRBJ1-4, with TRBD1 as a possible D gene (5 bases). Germline loops: CDR1 LGHNA, CDR2 YSLEER. This CDR3 region has 18 residues. Trimming shortened V by 0 bases and J by 8 bases, and 22 bases separated the two germline ends. This CDR3 is CASSQEEFYGRGREKLFF. Written as DNA, the CDR3 is TGCGCCAGCAGCCAAGAAGAATTTTACGGGCGGGGGAGGGAAAAACTGTTTTTT.

V is TRBV27 and J is TRBJ2-3; D possibly corresponds to TRBD2 (6 bases). This CDR3 is 18 amino acids long. Germline CDR1 and CDR2: MNHEY and SMNVEV (reference sequence). Deletions cut 6 bases from V and 0 bases from J, with 22 bases between. The CDR3 sequence is CASRRSPNLASSTDTQYF. In DNA form, the CDR3 reads TGTGCCAGCAGGAGAAGCCCCAATCTAGCGTCGAGCACAGATACGCAGTATTTT.

V is TRBV18 and J is TRBJ1-3, with 7 nucleotides matching TRBD1. V lost 6 bases to trimming and J lost 2 bases; unmatched junction nucleotides: 4. Germline V CDR1 and CDR2: KGHSH, LQKENI. The CDR3 is made up of 14 amino acids. The DNA of the CDR3 is TGTGCCAGCTCCCGGGGACAGCCTGGAAACACCATATATTTT. Encoded protein: CASSRGQPGNTIYF.

The chain uses TRBV7-3 and TRBJ2-3; D unclear. The germline V and J ends were trimmed by 1 base and 0 bases, with 5 bases remaining between them. The CDR3 has 14 amino acids. Germline values: CDR1 SGHTA, CDR2 FQGTGA. Here the CDR3 reads CASSLSPSTDTQYF. The DNA for the CDR3 is TGTGCCAGCAGCTTAAGCCCTAGCACAGATACGCAGTATTTT. The full variable domain, rest sourced from reference TRBV7-3 and TRBJ2-3, is GAGVSQTPSNKVTEKGKYVELRCDPISGHTALYWYRQSLGQGPEFLIYFQGTGAADDSGLPNDRFFAVRPEGSVSTLKIQRTERGDSAVYLCASSLSPSTDTQYFGPGTRLTVL.